The next 30 T cell receptor beta chains were all read from a single sample in a study of cytomegalovirus exposure and HLA in healthy donors. The PCR was carried out with 60 Vbeta primers and 13 Jbeta primers. Repertoires were generated with immunoSEQ multiplex PCR, while TCRdb's copy carries only in-frame clones and drops some. Among approximately 250,000 clones listed, approximately 81% were seen once. Sequencing was carried out using PBMCs. Receptors originate from a girl between 2 and 10 years old in good health and CMV-seronegative.

J is TRBJ1-1 and V is TRBV11-2; D possibly corresponds to TRBD1 (5 bases). From germline, CDR1 is SGHAT and CDR2 FQNNGV. The CDR3 length is 12 residues. V shed 5 bases and J shed 9 bases, with 13 bases lying between them. The CDR3 region is CASSPSPGKAFF. As DNA, the CDR3 is TGTGCCAGCAGCCCGTCGCCAGGGAAAGCTTTCTTT.

V usage is TRBV10-3 and J usage is TRBJ1-1; a weak D match, TRBD1 (5 bases). The germline V gene encodes CDR1 ENHRY and CDR2 SYGVKD. The germline V and J ends were trimmed by 2 bases and 0 bases, with 13 bases remaining between them. The CDR3 has 16 amino acids. The CDR3 loop reads CAISETGGSLNTEAFF. CDR3 DNA: TGTGCCATCAGTGAGACGGGGGGGTCCTTGAACACTGAAGCTTTCTTT.

In its sample, this clone was seen a few times. This chain joins TRBV15 and TRBJ2-1, with 7 positions matching TRBD2. The length of the CDR3 is 18 residues. The J segment lost 6 bases and the V segment lost 5 bases, leaving 19 bases of the junction unmatched. Looked up from germline, CDR1 is LNHNV and CDR2 is YYDKDF (reference sequence). CDR3 nucleotide sequence: TGTGCCACCAGCCCAGAAAAAGGGGTCCCTAGCGGAACCAATGAGCAGTTCTTC. Translated, it gives CATSPEKGVPSGTNEQFF.

This chain links TRBV4-1 with TRBJ2-1; 9 bases agree with TRBD1. There are 12 residues in the CDR3. Trimming took 5 bases from V and 12 from J; bases not matched to a gene: 5. Germline V gene data show CDR1 as MGHRA and CDR2 as YSYEKL. CDR3 sequence: CASSIRGQGQFF. The CDR3 bases are TGCGCCAGCAGCATACGGGGACAGGGGCAGTTCTTC.

The rearrangement links TRBV23-1 to TRBJ2-4; no reliable D call. TRBV23-1 is placed among ORFs of uncertain function. V was clipped by 7 bases and J by 0 bases, with 13 bases between them. The CDR3 length is 15 residues. DNA for the CDR3: TGCGCCAGCACCTCGGGTTCTATAGCCAAAAACATTCAGTACTTC. This gives the protein CASTSGSIAKNIQYF.

The rearrangement uses TRBV6-1 and TRBJ2-7, with TRBD1 matching 11 bases. Germline CDR1 is MNHNS and CDR2 is SASEGT. The CDR3 length is 14 residues. The V segment lost 6 bases and the J segment 1 base; nucleotides outside the gene matches: 2. The CDR3 loop is CASRDRGQSYEQYF. Here the CDR3 DNA reads TGTGCCAGCAGGGACAGGGGGCAATCCTACGAGCAGTACTTC.

This clone is a singleton in its sample. The V and J genes are TRBV5-8 and TRBJ1-2; perhaps TRBD1 as D (5 bases). Germline V gene sequence: CDR1 SGHTS, CDR2 YDEGEE. Trimming cost V 3 bases and J 2 bases, with 14 bases left between them. The CDR3 length is 15 residues. The CDR3 DNA is TGTGCCAGCAGCTCCTTACCCGGGGGGAACTATGGCTACACCTTC. It specifies CASSSLPGGNYGYTF. The variable domain in full, completed from reference TRBV5-8 and TRBJ1-2, reads EAGVTQSPTHLIKTRGQQATLRCSPISGHTSVYWYQQALGLGLQFLLWYDEGEERNRGNFPPRFSGRQFPNYSSELNVNALELEDSALYLCASSSLPGGNYGYTFGSGTRLTVV.

This chain links TRBV9 with TRBJ2-3; D remains unclear. Germline V lookup: CDR1 SGDLS, CDR2 YYNGEE. V lost 4 bases and J lost 6, with 9 bases in between. The CDR3 sequence is 12 residues long. The CDR3 DNA sequence: TGTGCCAGCAGCAAGCGCGAGGATACGCAGTATTTT. Protein sequence: CASSKREDTQYF.

The J gene is TRBJ2-7, the V gene TRBV5-6, with TRBD1 matching over 8 bases. V shed 5 bases and J 2 bases; nucleotides not matched to a gene: 3. The CDR3 contains 13 residues. Germline V gene sequence: CDR1 SGHDT, CDR2 YYEEEE. This CDR3 reads CASRGQGPYEQYF. CDR3 bases: TGTGCCAGCAGAGGACAGGGCCCCTACGAGCAGTACTTC. Full variable domain (missing parts from reference TRBV5-6 and TRBJ2-7): DAGVTQSPTHLIKTRGQQVTLRCSPKSGHDTVSWYQQALGQGPQFIFQYYEEEERQRGNFPDRFSGHQFPNYSSELNVNALLLGDSALYLCASRGQGPYEQYFGPGTRLTVT.

The V and J genes are TRBV28 and TRBJ1-2; D remains ambiguous. Germline loops: CDR1 MDHEN, CDR2 SYDVKM. With 8 bases removed from V and 1 base from J, the gap between germline ends came to 8 bases. The CDR3 totals 12 residues. DNA of the CDR3: TGTGCCAGCGAGGGAGGTAACTATGGCTACACCTTC. Its protein is CASEGGNYGYTF.

This chain joins TRBV10-2 and TRBJ2-1; D is uncertain. V lost 3 bases, J lost 8 bases, and 11 bases lay in between. Per germline, CDR1 WSHSY and CDR2 SAAADI. The CDR3 consists of 13 residues. CDR3 protein: CASSDNFFDEQFF. DNA for the CDR3: TGCGCCAGCAGTGACAACTTCTTCGATGAGCAGTTCTTC.

This clone appeared once. One end of the junction does not line up with germline, which may come from a read error. The chain employs TRBV7-9 and TRBJ1-4; D is unresolved. Germline CDR1 is SEHNR and CDR2 is FQNEAQ (reference sequence). CDR3 size: 16 residues. The CDR3 region is CSSSLGSQSTNEKLFF. Written as DNA, the CDR3 is TGTTCCAGCAGCTTAGGGTCACAGTCAACTAATGAAAAACTGTTTTTT.

V usage is TRBV4-2 and J usage is TRBJ1-1, with 8 positions matching TRBD1. The CDR3 runs to 15 residues. Per the germline V gene, CDR1 is LGHNA and CDR2 is YNFKEQ. V was clipped by 1 base and J by 7 bases; unmatched bases: 8. The CDR3 loop is CASSQAGSGQVEAFF. CDR3 DNA: TGTGCCAGCAGCCAAGCAGGATCGGGACAGGTTGAAGCTTTCTTT.

The chain couples TRBV10-2 to TRBJ2-6; no clear D gene. V was clipped by 4 bases and J by 4 bases, with 11 bases between them. The CDR3 has 15 amino acids. Germline V CDR1 and CDR2: WSHSY, SAAADI. The CDR3 spells CASSGYSQGANVLTF. The CDR3, as DNA: TGCGCCAGCAGTGGTTACAGTCAGGGGGCCAACGTCCTGACTTTC.

The CDR3 loop reads CASSEVQGSYGYTF. DNA for the CDR3: TGCGCCAGCAGTGAGGTACAGGGTAGCTATGGCTACACCTTC. V usage is TRBV10-1 and J usage is TRBJ1-2; a possible D gene is TRBD1 (6 bases). Germline CDR1 reads WNHNN; CDR2 reads SYGVQD (reference sequence). The length of the CDR3 is 14 residues. The V end lost 2 bases, the J end lost 4 bases, and 11 bases lay between the germline ends.

The gene calls are TRBV6-6 and TRBJ2-1, with 7 bases identical to TRBD1. Germline V gene sequence: CDR1 MNHNY, CDR2 SVGAGI (reference sequence). This CDR3 is built from 14 residues. Germline trimming cut 6 bases from V and 5 bases from J; bases unmatched to any gene: 7. CDR3 sequence: CASSHTQGNNEQFF. DNA for the CDR3: TGTGCCAGCAGCCACACACAGGGGAACAATGAGCAGTTCTTC.

The gene calls are TRBV7-9 and TRBJ2-7; D is possibly TRBD2 (5 bases). The CDR3 consists of 14 residues. CDR1 is SEHNR and CDR2 is FQNEAQ in the germline V gene (reference sequence). V was clipped by 1 base and J by 2 bases, with 9 bases between them. The CDR3 coding sequence is TGTGCCAGCAGCTTAGACGGACTCGCCTACGAGCAGTACTTC. It codes for CASSLDGLAYEQYF.

This chain connects TRBV19 to TRBJ2-5; 7 bases map to TRBD2. The CDR3 has 14 amino acids. Germline V lookup: CDR1 LNHDA, CDR2 SQIVND (reference sequence). J gave up 2 bases and V 4 bases, and 4 bases lay outside the gene matches. In DNA form, the CDR3 reads TGTGCCAGTAGTAGGTCTAGCGGTCAAGAGACCCAGTACTTC. This sequence encodes CASSRSSGQETQYF.

V is TRBV27 and J is TRBJ2-7; 10 positions match TRBD2. The CDR3 consists of 16 residues. Trimming removed 5 bases from V and 4 bases from J; junction bases left unmatched: 11. The germline gives CDR1 MNHEY, CDR2 SMNVEV (reference sequence). Here the CDR3 reads CASSRILAGFPYEQYF. The CDR3 DNA sequence: TGTGCCAGCAGTAGGATACTAGCGGGGTTTCCATACGAGCAGTACTTC.

CDR3 loop: CASSPTLTGTQETQYF. The CDR3 DNA is TGTGCCAGTAGTCCAACCCTGACAGGGACCCAAGAGACCCAGTACTTC. The chain has TRBV19 and TRBJ2-5; TRBD1 matches at 7 bases. Germline V gene lookup returns CDR1 LNHDA and CDR2 SQIVND (reference sequence). J gave up 1 base and V 5 bases, and 10 bases lay outside the gene matches. This CDR3 is 16 amino acids long.

The rearrangement links TRBV30 to TRBJ2-3, with TRBD2 matching over 8 bases. Trimming at V came to 0 bases and at J to 1 base, leaving 9 bases not matched to a gene. Germline values: CDR1 GTSNPN, CDR2 SVGIG (reference sequence). The CDR3 has 17 amino acids. CDR3 bases: TGTGCCTGGAGTGTACGAAGGACTAGCAGTCGCACAGATACGCAGTATTTT. Encoded protein: CAWSVRRTSSRTDTQYF.

The rearrangement links TRBV18 to TRBJ1-2, with D possibly TRBD1 on 5 matching bases. This CDR3 has 15 residues. Trimming shortened V by 1 base and J by 6 bases, and 15 bases separated the two germline ends. The germline gives CDR1 KGHSH, CDR2 LQKENI. CDR3: CASSPQSEGLNGYTF. In nucleotides, the CDR3 is TGTGCCAGCTCACCACAATCGGAGGGGCTGAATGGCTACACCTTC. Together with reference TRBV18 and TRBJ1-2, the CDR3 gives the full variable domain: NAGVMQNPRHLVRRRGQEARLRCSPMKGHSHVYWYRQLPEEGLKFMVYLQKENIIDESGMPKERFSAEFPKEGPSILRIQQVVRGDSAAYFCASSPQSEGLNGYTFGSGTRLTVV.

V and J are TRBV20-1 and TRBJ1-4; no firm D call. Germline values: CDR1 DFQATT, CDR2 SNEGSKA (reference sequence). V lost 7 bases and J lost 8, with 8 bases in between. CDR3 length equals 10 residues. DNA for the CDR3: TGCAGTGGGGAGAGGGAAAAACTGTTTTTT. It translates to CSGEREKLFF.

The J gene is TRBJ2-3, the V gene TRBV9, with D possibly being TRBD2 (6 bases). Germline V CDR1 and CDR2: SGDLS, YYNGEE. Trimming pared 6 bases from V and 0 bases from J, leaving 14 bases between. CDR3 length: 15 residues. CDR3 sequence: CASTTGATSTDTQYF. The CDR3 nucleotides are TGTGCCAGCACTACGGGAGCCACGAGCACAGATACGCAGTATTTT.

A single count supports this clone. V and J are TRBV18 and TRBJ2-6, with D tentatively TRBD1 (5 bases). Trimming cost V 4 bases and J 0 bases, with 16 bases left between them. The CDR3 contains 18 residues. CDR1 is KGHSH and CDR2 is LQKENI in the germline V gene. CDR3 sequence: CASSLGQGSYSGANVLTF. DNA of the CDR3: TGTGCCAGCTCACTTGGTCAGGGATCCTACTCTGGGGCCAACGTCCTGACTTTC.

The DNA of the CDR3 is TGTGCCAGCAGTCGGCAGCGGGAGCCGTCCTACGAGCAGTACTTC. This gives the protein CASSRQREPSYEQYF. The chain combines TRBV6-5 with TRBJ2-7, with 8 bases matching TRBD2. The CDR3 contains 15 residues. With V trimmed by 5 bases and J by 1 base, 7 bases remained unmatched. In germline, CDR1 is MNHEY, CDR2 SVGAGI.

In the case of this clone: The identical CDR3 is also encoded by other nucleotide sequences in the sample. The V and J genes are TRBV6-5 and TRBJ2-3; 7 bases fit TRBD1. The ends lost 0 bases at V and 4 bases at J; junction bases unmatched: 4. The CDR3 loop spans 15 amino acids. CDR1 and CDR2 from the germline V gene are MNHEY and SVGAGI. The CDR3 nucleotides read TGTGCCAGCAGTTACTCCCGGGACAGACCAGATACGCAGTATTTT. It encodes CASSYSRDRPDTQYF.

The V gene is TRBV2, the J gene TRBJ1-2; TRBD1 might be the D (5 bases). With 3 bases removed from V and 5 bases from J, the gap between germline ends came to 10 bases. Germline CDR1 is SNHLY and CDR2 is FYNNEI. The CDR3 totals 13 residues. DNA of the CDR3: TGTGCCAGCAGTGAGCAGGGAAGTTATGGCTACACCTTC. Its translation is CASSEQGSYGYTF.

This clone came up a few times. This rearrangement joins TRBV7-9 to TRBJ1-4; no clear D gene. Trimming shortened V by 1 base and J by 11 bases, and 26 bases separated the two germline ends. The CDR3 covers 18 residues. Per the germline V gene, CDR1 is SEHNR and CDR2 is FQNEAQ (reference sequence). The CDR3 DNA follows: TGTGCCAGCAGCTTAGAACGAGTCCGAGGCAGAGTCGATTTGAAACTGTTTTTT. Translating gives CASSLERVRGRVDLKLFF.

The gene calls are TRBV7-8 and TRBJ1-1; unclear D gene. Trimming stripped 0 bases from V and 1 base from J, with 3 bases between. Per the germline V gene, CDR1 is SGHVS and CDR2 is FQNEAQ. The CDR3 is made up of 13 amino acids. CDR3 nucleotides: TGTGCCAGCAGCTTAGCCGGGAACACTGAAGCTTTCTTT. Its translation: CASSLAGNTEAFF.